Listed below are T cell receptor beta chains from one sample, sequenced in a study of T cell responses to AZD1222 COVID-19 vaccine. Using immunoSEQ multiplex PCR, the repertoire was profiled, and TCRdb retains in-frame clones only, with some absent. This sample yields about 60,000 clones, of which more than 70% are seen a single time; about 20% belongs to the top ten. The starting material was peripheral blood, obtained on day 0 of MenACWY control vaccination. These receptors came from an adult in good health. Both conserved end residues are part of each CDR3. A D gene is named only where the DNA matches it firmly.

D gene: NA; V gene: TRBV27; CDR3 protein: CASIPSGTDTQYF
D gene: TRBD1; V gene: TRBV30; CDR3 protein: CAWSSGTGYGYTF
D gene: TRBD1; V gene: TRBV7-9; CDR3 protein: CASSLLLGGKAFF
D gene: NA; V gene: TRBV28; CDR3 protein: CASSLLGGNGETQYF
D gene: NA; V gene: TRBV6-1; CDR3 protein: CASSEVASHTQYF
D gene: NA; V gene: TRBV5-6; CDR3 protein: CASSLSPTAGNTIYF
D gene: NA; V gene: TRBV5-1; CDR3 protein: CASSFNTGELFF
D gene: NA; V gene: TRBV4-1; CDR3 protein: CASSQDVERGTEAFF
D gene: NA; V gene: TRBV6-5; CDR3 protein: CASSLSPTVYNEQFF
D gene: NA; V gene: TRBV15; CDR3 protein: CATRDLGTYGYTF
D gene: NA; V gene: TRBV29-1; CDR3 protein: CSVEEGGGGLAYEQYF
D gene: NA; V gene: TRBV7-9; CDR3 protein: CASSVRESGETQYF
D gene: TRBD1; V gene: TRBV24-1; CDR3 protein: CATSDLGRGLQETQYF
D gene: NA; V gene: TRBV7-8; CDR3 protein: CASSSEGRANQPQHF
D gene: NA; V gene: TRBV5-1; CDR3 protein: CASSLGLTGLSHEQFF
D gene: NA; V gene: TRBV5-1; CDR3 protein: CASSSKFTGELFF
D gene: NA; V gene: TRBV19; CDR3 protein: CASSMGAGGNTF